The 10 T cell receptor beta chains given below trace back to one sample, sequenced in a study of cytomegalovirus exposure and HLA in healthy donors. The primer mix had 60 Vbeta and 13 Jbeta primers. Clones were read by immunoSEQ multiplex PCR, and TCRdb kept only the in-frame ones, dropping some. The table lists more than 140,000 clones, under 70% of them singletons. Material for sequencing was PBMCs. These receptors all stem from a woman aged 25 to 39 in good health and CMV-seropositive.

J is TRBJ1-2 and V is TRBV6-6, with D possibly being TRBD1 (6 bases). V was pared by 7 bases and J by 5 bases, with 14 bases between. There are 13 residues in the CDR3. Looked up from germline, CDR1 is MNHNY and CDR2 is SVGAGI (reference sequence). In nucleotides, the CDR3 is TGTGCCAGCAAACTCGGACAGACTTATGGCTACACCTTC. Residues: CASKLGQTYGYTF.

This clone was seen a few times. V gene TRBV18 combines with J gene TRBJ1-5, with TRBD1 identical over 8 bases. The CDR3 runs 16 residues. Germline CDR1 KGHSH, CDR2 LQKENI. J gave up 4 bases and V 2 bases, and 7 bases lay outside the gene matches. The CDR3 loop is CASSPWGQEGNQPQHF. CDR3 DNA: TGTGCCAGCTCACCATGGGGACAGGAGGGGAATCAGCCCCAGCATTTT.

This chain joins TRBV7-2 and TRBJ2-5; TRBD1 is a possible D gene (6 bases). The assigned J gene may be wrong: the sequence end matches TRBJ2-7 better. This CDR3 contains 15 residues. Germline assignment: CDR1 SGHTA and CDR2 FQGNSA. The DNA for the CDR3 is TGTGCCAGCAGCGCTGACAGGACCCCGAGGGCCGAGCAGTACTTC. Encoded protein: CASSADRTPRAEQYF.

The chain recombines TRBV5-4 with TRBJ2-3; TRBD2 agrees at 11 bases. CDR3 size: 16 residues. The V gene's germline CDR1 is SGHNT and CDR2 YYREEE (reference sequence). J gave up 2 bases and V 4 bases, and 6 bases lay outside the gene matches. CDR3 DNA: TGTGCCAGCAGCACGGGGACTAGCGGCTACACAGATACGCAGTATTTT. This sequence encodes CASSTGTSGYTDTQYF.

V and J are TRBV10-3 and TRBJ2-7; a possible D gene is TRBD2 (6 bases). Looked up from germline, CDR1 is ENHRY and CDR2 is SYGVKD. This CDR3 has 14 amino acids. V lost 3 bases and J lost 0, with 9 bases in between. CDR3 sequence reads: CAISEGGSSYEQYF. The CDR3 DNA sequence: TGTGCCATCAGTGAAGGAGGGAGCTCCTACGAGCAGTACTTC.

V is TRBV2 and J is TRBJ2-6; a possible D gene is TRBD1 (5 bases). The V and J ends lost 8 bases and 2 bases respectively, with 13 bases between them. The germline CDR1 and CDR2 sequences are SNHLY and FYNNEI. The length of the CDR3 is 15 residues. In DNA, the CDR3 is TGTGCCAGCCTTCGTGGCAGGGCTGGGGCCAACGTCCTGACTTTC. It is translated as CASLRGRAGANVLTF.

The chain is built from TRBV2 and TRBJ1-4; weak D call: TRBD1 (6 bases). This CDR3 region has 15 residues. V dropped 6 bases and J dropped 10 bases, with 21 bases sitting between them. Germline lookup yields CDR1 SNHLY and CDR2 FYNNEI. The CDR3 reads CASRVQGTFGGKLFF. In nucleotides, the CDR3 is TGTGCCAGCAGGGTACAGGGTACATTCGGCGGAAAACTGTTTTTT.

This clone was seen a handful of times. The chain is built from TRBV7-9 and TRBJ2-1; 7 bases match TRBD1. The CDR3 spans 14 residues. From germline, CDR1 is SEHNR and CDR2 FQNEAQ (reference sequence). With V trimmed by 7 bases and J by 3 bases, 6 bases remained unmatched. The CDR3: CASTTGQSYNEQFF. Here the CDR3 DNA reads TGTGCCAGCACCACGGGACAGAGCTACAATGAGCAGTTCTTC.

This clone turned up a few times. The rearrangement links TRBV27 to TRBJ1-1, with a tentative D call TRBD1 (5 bases). Trimming removed 4 bases from V and 6 bases from J, with 12 bases in between. Germline assignment: CDR1 MNHEY and CDR2 SMNVEV (reference sequence). This CDR3 spans 13 amino acids. The CDR3 coding sequence is TGTGCCAGCAGTTGGGGCCTAGCGGCTGAAGCTTTCTTT. Translated, it gives CASSWGLAAEAFF.

The chain links TRBV9 to TRBJ2-3; 7 nucleotides align to TRBD2. Trimming took 0 bases from V and 1 from J; bases not matched to a gene: 2. Germline-derived CDR1 and CDR2 are SGDLS and YYNGEE. The CDR3 extends over 15 amino acids. CDR3 protein: CASSVDGGGTDTQYF. In DNA, the CDR3 is TGTGCCAGCAGCGTAGATGGGGGGGGCACAGATACGCAGTATTTT.